This is a list of T cell receptor beta chains from one sample in a study of T cells of healthy individuals. TCRdb fed the 5' RACE reads into MiXCR, producing one record per CDR3 protein. Of fewer than 75,000 distinct CDR3 sequences listed, about 17% are singletons. The receptors stem from a human donor in good health. The CDR3 runs from the conserved cysteine through the conserved F or W.

v_call	j_call	cdr3_aa
TRBV6-2/TRBV6-3	TRBJ2-7	CASSLRGGPYEQYF
TRBV2	TRBJ1-2	CASSESQGRNGYTF
TRBV5-1	TRBJ2-5	CASSLGVTSGQETQYF
TRBV3-1	TRBJ2-6	CASSQDASGANVLTF
TRBV6-5	TRBJ2-7	CASSPTQLAGYEQYF
TRBV4-2	TRBJ2-2	CASRGQGKSGELFF
TRBV25-1	TRBJ2-3	CASRGSGGATDTQYF
TRBV11-2	TRBJ2-4	CASSLDSGLDIQYF
TRBV2	TRBJ2-7	CASSLLAGGLREQYF
TRBV10-3	TRBJ2-7	CAISGILGNEGEQYF
TRBV2	TRBJ2-5	CASSLEGGPQETQYF
TRBV27	TRBJ2-1	CASRQGGGSYNEQFF
TRBV20-1	TRBJ1-6	CSAESGTVPNSPLHF
TRBV6-5	TRBJ1-2	CASSYSDRNYGYTF
TRBV20-1	TRBJ1-1	CSASGPQGAAFF
TRBV7-9	TRBJ2-3	CASSLAARIHTQYF
TRBV5-4	TRBJ2-5	CASSFLVGQAETQYF
TRBV5-1	TRBJ2-2	CASSLAIGVGGELFF
TRBV2	TRBJ2-5	CASSAGVRETQYF
TRBV7-9	TRBJ2-3	CATALGDTQYF
TRBV7-9	TRBJ2-2	CAWSVLSGGGGELFF
TRBV4-1	TRBJ2-5	CASSHPAGEYQETQYF
TRBV12-5	TRBJ2-6	CASGLLSSGANVLTF
TRBV7-9	TRBJ1-2	CASSLEVGDDYGYTF
TRBV6-5	TRBJ1-5	CASTSRDGQPQHF
TRBV4-1	TRBJ2-3	CASSQEPLDRFDTQYF
TRBV7-6	TRBJ1-1	CASSPSMGQGIQVEAFF
TRBV3-1	TRBJ2-3	CASSLLPGTSTDTQYF
TRBV27	TRBJ1-5	CASRSTGGRQPQHF
TRBV10-3	TRBJ1-1	CAISETQQGTEAFF
TRBV29-1	TRBJ2-7	CSVKRTEAGEQYF
TRBV2	TRBJ2-7	CASSEYSWGQSYEQYF
TRBV4-1	TRBJ2-1	CASSRPGPVQFF
TRBV7-9	TRBJ2-1	CASSRTSVDEQFF
TRBV6-2/TRBV6-3	TRBJ2-3	CASSSPGYAQYF
TRBV30	TRBJ2-1	CAWVRQGRKYNEQFF
TRBV4-2	TRBJ2-1	CASSQVERGPPREQFF
TRBV5-1	TRBJ2-1	CASSLTGTNEQFF
TRBV20-1	TRBJ2-6	CSARLSGANVLTF
TRBV4-1	TRBJ1-5	CASSLRGVSNQPQHF
TRBV2	TRBJ1-5	CASSEALVGQGNQPQHF
TRBV6-5	TRBJ2-5	CASSYRQTRGYSWETQYF